Each of the 25 T cell receptor beta chains below was sequenced from the same sample in a study of PD-1 blockade in classical Hodgkin lymphoma. Measured with immunoSEQ multiplex PCR; TCRdb has only the in-frame clones, and not every one. The profile covers tens of thousands of clones, with about 89% appearing a single time and 20% to 25% taken by the ten largest. All the patients suffered relapse after autologous stem cell transplantation, and brentuximab vedotin exposure differed. The specimen comprised peripheral blood mononuclear cells (PBMCs), sampled at baseline. These receptors originate from a human donor with classical Hodgkin lymphoma.

The CDR3 here is CASSLTDTQYF. CDR3 nucleotide sequence: TGTGCCAGCAGTTTAACAGATACGCAGTATTTT. The J gene is TRBJ2-3, the V gene TRBV28; D uncertain. Germline assignment: CDR1 MDHEN and CDR2 SYDVKM. This CDR3 is built from 11 residues. V was trimmed by 2 bases and J by 3 bases, leaving 0 bases between them.

The chain links TRBV9 to TRBJ2-7, with 10 nucleotides matching TRBD1. The J segment lost 1 base and the V segment lost 4 bases, leaving 2 bases of the junction unmatched. This CDR3 is 14 amino acids long. Germline V gene sequence: CDR1 SGDLS, CDR2 YYNGEE. The CDR3 reads CASSKDRGSYEQYF. The CDR3 nucleotides read TGTGCCAGCAGCAAGGACAGGGGGTCCTACGAGCAGTACTTC.

This clone was seen just once. The chain is built from TRBV4-1 and TRBJ2-1, with 8 positions matching TRBD2. Unmatched junction bases numbered 10, after V lost 0 bases and J lost 6 bases. CDR1 and CDR2 from the germline V gene are MGHRA and YSYEKL. There are 17 residues in the CDR3. The CDR3 DNA reads TGCGCCAGCAGCCAAGATCCGGCCAGCGGGGGAAGCAATGAGCAGTTCTTC. This sequence encodes CASSQDPASGGSNEQFF.

V gene TRBV6-5 combines with J gene TRBJ2-5; D is uncertain. The CDR3 totals 13 residues. Trimming took off 2 bases at V and 1 base at J, with 5 bases between the two ends. Germline assignment: CDR1 MNHEY and CDR2 SVGAGI. This CDR3 reads CASSYDFQETQYF. In DNA, the CDR3 is TGTGCCAGCAGTTACGACTTCCAAGAGACCCAGTACTTC.

This clone was detected once. V gene TRBV9 combines with J gene TRBJ2-7, with unresolved D. V lost 3 bases and J lost 8, with 18 bases in between. CDR3 length: 14 amino acids. CDR1 is SGDLS, CDR2 YYNGEE, per germline. Here the CDR3 DNA reads TGTGCCAGCAGCGCCCAGGATGGTTTTACGCAGCAGTACTTC. Encoded protein: CASSAQDGFTQQYF.

The rearrangement uses TRBV6-5 and TRBJ2-7, with D unclear. The CDR3 sequence is 16 residues long. Trimming removed 4 bases at V and 3 bases at J, with 19 bases between. CDR1 is MNHEY, CDR2 SVGAGI, per germline. CDR3 sequence: CASSSIFGFVLYEQYF. In DNA, the CDR3 is TGTGCCAGCAGTTCGATTTTCGGGTTTGTACTCTACGAGCAGTACTTC.

The count of this clone is one. The chain employs TRBV25-1 and TRBJ1-5; D possibly corresponds to TRBD1 (5 bases). Trimming pared 6 bases from V and 6 bases from J, leaving 21 bases between. CDR1 and CDR2 from the germline V gene are MGHDK and SYGVNS. The length of the CDR3 is 16 residues. CDR3 coding DNA: TGTGCCAGCAGGTCCTTCACAGCCGAGGGGAGTCAGCCCCAGCATTTT. Protein product: CASRSFTAEGSQPQHF.

This chain uses TRBV5-4 with TRBJ2-7; the match to TRBD2 covers 13 bases. The CDR3 consists of 15 residues. Germline lookup yields CDR1 SGHNT and CDR2 YYREEE (reference sequence). V lost 4 bases and J lost 6; bases outside the gene matches: 7. The CDR3 nucleotides are TGTGCCAGCAGCGACTGGACTAGCGGGAGTCGCGAGCAGTACTTC. It specifies CASSDWTSGSREQYF.

The chain couples TRBV6-7 to TRBJ2-7, with D tentatively TRBD1 (6 bases). TRBV6-7 counts as an open reading frame of uncertain function. The CDR3 totals 13 residues. Between the trimmed V and J ends, which lost 8 bases and 2 bases, there was a span of 13 bases. CDR3 sequence: CASRRTVTYEQYF. CDR3 sequence (DNA): TGTGCCAGCCGCCGGACAGTTACCTACGAGCAGTACTTC.

This clone appeared a single time. The V and J genes are TRBV10-1 and TRBJ2-1; 7 positions match TRBD1. Germline CDR1 and CDR2: WNHNN and SYGVQD (reference sequence). The J segment lost 5 bases and the V segment lost 7 bases, leaving 11 bases of the junction unmatched. The CDR3 has 15 amino acids. The CDR3 sequence is CASTDRTGVHNEQFF. The CDR3 region has the DNA TGCGCCAGCACTGATCGTACAGGGGTTCACAATGAGCAGTTCTTC.

V usage is TRBV6-5 and J usage is TRBJ1-5, with unresolved D. This CDR3 has 13 residues. Trimming removed 6 bases from V and 9 bases from J, with 15 bases in between. Germline V CDR1 and CDR2: MNHEY, SVGAGI. The CDR3 DNA is TGTGCCAGCAGCAACGGTGGGATTGGGCCCCAGCATTTT. This codes for CASSNGGIGPQHF.

The chain uses TRBV13 and TRBJ2-7, with a possible D match to TRBD2 (7 bases). In germline, CDR1 is PRHDT, CDR2 FYEKMQ (reference sequence). V shed 1 base and J shed 3 bases, with 10 bases lying between them. This CDR3 contains 14 residues. The CDR3 DNA reads as TGTGCCAGCAGCTTAGAGGGGGGGAACTACGAGCAGTACTTC. Translated: CASSLEGGNYEQYF.

V and J are TRBV5-6 and TRBJ1-3; D is unclear. The CDR3 is 14 residues long. CDR1 and CDR2 (germline): SGHDT, YYEEEE. V lost 5 bases and J lost 3, with 12 bases in between. The CDR3 spells CASRWKGGGNTIYF. The CDR3 DNA reads TGTGCCAGCAGATGGAAGGGAGGTGGAAACACCATATATTTT.

The V call is TRBV6-5, the J call TRBJ2-7; D might be TRBD2 (7 bases). The V end lost 8 bases, the J end lost 6 bases, and 14 bases lay between the germline ends. From germline, CDR1 is MNHEY and CDR2 SVGAGI. The CDR3 contains 12 residues. CDR3 sequence reads: CASWERGGEQYF. For the CDR3, the DNA is TGTGCCAGCTGGGAGAGGGGGGGCGAGCAGTACTTC.

This chain connects TRBV19 to TRBJ1-1; 8 nucleotides line up with TRBD1. Germline assignment: CDR1 LNHDA and CDR2 SQIVND (reference sequence). Trimming at V came to 7 bases and at J to 0 bases, leaving 4 bases not matched to a gene. The CDR3 extends over 14 amino acids. CDR3 coding DNA: TGTGCCAGTATGTGGACAGGGATGAACACTGAAGCTTTCTTT. This gives the protein CASMWTGMNTEAFF.

V usage is TRBV18 and J usage is TRBJ1-2, with D uncertain. CDR1 and CDR2 (germline): KGHSH, LQKENI. V was pared by 6 bases and J by 8 bases, with 16 bases between. The CDR3 runs to 13 residues. This CDR3 is CASSRTTGLGYTF. The CDR3 region has the DNA TGTGCCAGCTCCCGTACCACCGGGTTGGGCTACACCTTC.

This clone was observed a single time. V usage is TRBV2 and J usage is TRBJ2-5; tentative D call: TRBD1 (5 bases). Trimming left V 7 bases short and J 1 base short, with 10 bases between. Germline V gene sequence: CDR1 SNHLY, CDR2 FYNNEI. The CDR3 loop spans 13 amino acids. CDR3 loop: CASIGASQETQYF. The DNA of the CDR3 is TGTGCCAGCATAGGGGCTTCCCAAGAGACCCAGTACTTC.

CDR3 coding DNA: TGTGCCAGCAGTGACGGGGTAAGCGGGAGGGGTCTCGCTCGCTCCTACGAGCAGTACTTC. This gives the protein CASSDGVSGRGLARSYEQYF. The chain combines TRBV2 with TRBJ2-7, with 10 positions matching TRBD2. This CDR3 spans 20 amino acids. Trimming at V came to 3 bases and at J to 0 bases, leaving 17 bases not matched to a gene. Germline lookup yields CDR1 SNHLY and CDR2 FYNNEI.

The chain employs TRBV19 and TRBJ1-5; D call uncertain. CDR3 size: 16 residues. V was shortened by 0 bases and J by 0 bases, with 9 bases between the two germline ends. In germline, CDR1 is LNHDA, CDR2 SQIVND (reference sequence). CDR3 nucleotide sequence: TGTGCCAGTAGTATAGAGGCAGGCAATAGCAATCAGCCCCAGCATTTT. Translation: CASSIEAGNSNQPQHF.

This clone was seen only once. The chain couples TRBV29-1 to TRBJ2-1, with a tentative D call TRBD2 (7 bases). V gave up 1 base and J gave up 4 bases, with 17 bases separating them. The germline gives CDR1 SQVTM, CDR2 ANQGSEA. The CDR3 is made up of 16 amino acids. CDR3 residues: CSVEGTGGTPYNEQFF. CDR3 sequence (DNA): TGCAGCGTTGAAGGCACCGGGGGGACACCGTACAATGAGCAGTTCTTC.

The J gene is TRBJ2-3, the V gene TRBV5-1, with 13 bases that match TRBD2. Germline trimming cut 3 bases from V and 1 base from J; bases unmatched to any gene: 5. From germline, CDR1 is SGHRS and CDR2 YFSETQ. There are 17 residues in the CDR3. DNA of the CDR3: TGCGCCAGCAGCTGGGGGACTAGCGGGGCTCGCACAGATACGCAGTATTTT. Translating gives CASSWGTSGARTDTQYF.

The chain links TRBV27 to TRBJ1-2; the D gene is possibly TRBD1 (6 bases). The CDR3 extends over 14 amino acids. Per the germline V gene, CDR1 is MNHEY and CDR2 is SMNVEV (reference sequence). Trimming stripped 4 bases from V and 5 bases from J, with 14 bases between. The CDR3 protein is CASSYRPGAYGYTF. The CDR3 region has the DNA TGTGCCAGCAGTTATCGACCGGGGGCTTATGGCTACACCTTC.

The V and J genes are TRBV4-1 and TRBJ2-5, with D perhaps matching TRBD1 or TRBD2 (5 bases each). CDR3 length: 13 amino acids. Germline V gene data show CDR1 as MGHRA and CDR2 as YSYEKL. V was clipped by 3 bases and J by 5 bases, with 10 bases between them. The CDR3 sequence: CASSHSGLETQYF. The CDR3 region has the DNA TGCGCCAGCAGCCATTCGGGGCTGGAGACCCAGTACTTC.

The chain carries TRBV6-1 and TRBJ2-5, with TRBD1 as a possible D gene (5 bases). The CDR3 consists of 12 residues. V dropped 7 bases and J dropped 2 bases, with 8 bases sitting between them. From germline, CDR1 is MNHNS and CDR2 SASEGT. CDR3: CASIGDQETQYF. The CDR3 DNA sequence: TGTGCCAGCATAGGGGATCAAGAGACCCAGTACTTC.

The rearrangement links TRBV25-1 to TRBJ2-7, with 8 bases lining up with TRBD2. The ends lost 4 bases at V and 2 bases at J; junction bases unmatched: 7. The CDR3 has 15 residues. In germline, CDR1 is MGHDK, CDR2 SYGVNS. CDR3 in amino acids: CASSGTSGNPYEQYF. CDR3 DNA sequence: TGTGCCAGCAGTGGAACTAGCGGCAACCCCTACGAGCAGTACTTC.